These 20 T cell receptor beta chains were all obtained from the same sample, sequenced in a study of blood T cells in healthy people across ages. Through a sample-barcoded 5' primer and a J-beta primer mix, a second PCR was run for about 7 to 12 cycles. MiXCR was run by TCRdb on the 5' RACE reads, yielding one entry per CDR3 protein. This sample has about 1.6 million distinct CDR3 sequences, with around 36% found just once. The sequencing sample was made of blood. These TCRs come from a woman in her 30s in good health.

A few counts support this clonotype. The genes are TRBV20-1 and TRBJ2-2, with TRBD2 as a possible D gene (5 bases). V dropped 3 bases and J dropped 1 base, with 9 bases sitting between them. Germline CDR1 DFQATT, CDR2 SNEGSKA (reference sequence). This CDR3 is built from 14 residues. This CDR3 is CSASDYRNTGELFF. Written as DNA, the CDR3 is TGCAGTGCTAGCGACTACCGGAACACCGGGGAGCTGTTTTTT.

This clonotype has a handful of counts. The chain joins TRBV28 to TRBJ1-2, with D unresolved. The CDR3 runs 13 residues. Germline V gene data show CDR1 as MDHEN and CDR2 as SYDVKM. The germline V and J ends were trimmed by 6 bases and 6 bases, with 14 bases remaining between them. The CDR3 sequence is CASSLGQEHGYTF. DNA of the CDR3: TGTGCCAGCAGCCTTGGGCAGGAGCATGGCTACACCTTC.

The V and J genes are TRBV4-1 and TRBJ2-5; 11 bases match TRBD2. The V gene's germline CDR1 is MGHRA and CDR2 YSYEKL. The ends lost 3 bases at V and 5 bases at J; junction bases unmatched: 8. CDR3 size: 16 residues. Here the CDR3 reads CASSQTGTSGHETQYF. The CDR3 bases are TGCGCCAGCAGCCAGACCGGGACTAGCGGACATGAGACCCAGTACTTC.

This clonotype was counted only a few times. This chain connects TRBV10-3 to TRBJ2-5; possibly TRBD2 for D (5 bases). Judging by the DNA end, TRBJ2-7 fits better; the J call may be wrong. Looked up from germline, CDR1 is ENHRY and CDR2 is SYGVKD. The CDR3 length is 14 residues. The CDR3 is CAISDSGSSYEQYF. DNA for the CDR3: TGTGCCATCAGTGACTCGGGATCTAGCTACGAGCAGTACTTC.

There are many counts of this clonotype. This chain links TRBV10-3 with TRBJ2-6; maybe TRBD1 (5 bases). This CDR3 has 16 residues. V was shortened by 3 bases and J by 0 bases, with 9 bases between the two germline ends. Germline assignment: CDR1 ENHRY and CDR2 SYGVKD. The DNA for the CDR3 is TGTGCCATCAGTGACCCAGGGCTCTCTGGGGCCAACGTCCTGACTTTC. It translates to CAISDPGLSGANVLTF.

The chain joins TRBV6-1 to TRBJ2-5, with TRBD1 matching 8 bases. This CDR3 has 14 residues. Trimming removed 6 bases from V and 5 bases from J; junction bases left unmatched: 8. Germline lookup yields CDR1 MNHNS and CDR2 SASEGT. Here the CDR3 reads CASSAGQVGETQYF. The CDR3 DNA follows: TGTGCCAGCAGCGCGGGACAGGTCGGGGAGACCCAGTACTTC.

There are many counts of this clonotype. The gene calls are TRBV7-9 and TRBJ2-2, with D tentatively TRBD1 (5 bases). V lost 8 bases to trimming and J lost 7 bases, with 14 bases between them. Germline V lookup: CDR1 SEHNR, CDR2 FQNEAQ (reference sequence). The CDR3 contains 13 residues. CDR3 protein: CASLRAGYGELFF. In DNA form, the CDR3 reads TGTGCCAGCCTACGAGCAGGGTACGGGGAGCTGTTTTTT.

Regarding this clonotype: A read error is possible here, since a much larger clone lies one base away. The chain carries TRBV4-1 and TRBJ2-1, with D possibly matching TRBD1 (7 bases). The CDR3 sequence is 17 residues long. V was trimmed by 1 base and J by 2 bases, leaving 15 bases between them. The germline CDR1 and CDR2 sequences are MGHRA and YSYEKL. The CDR3 DNA is TGCGCCAGCAGCCAAGTGGAGGGGGCCCCCCCCTACAATGAGCAGTTCTTC. Protein sequence: CASSQVEGAPPYNEQFF.

The chain joins TRBV29-1 to TRBJ1-2; D may be TRBD1 (5 bases). CDR1 is SQVTM, CDR2 ANQGSEA, per germline. Trimming stripped 0 bases from V and 6 bases from J, with 11 bases between. The CDR3 is 13 amino acids. CDR3 in amino acids: CSVEEPTGHGYTF. The DNA for the CDR3 is TGCAGCGTTGAAGAACCGACGGGACATGGCTACACCTTC.

This clonotype was counted between two and nine times. The chain couples TRBV18 to TRBJ2-1; D may be TRBD1 (6 bases). The CDR3 runs 15 residues. V lost 3 bases and J lost 0, with 9 bases in between. Germline CDR1 KGHSH, CDR2 LQKENI. The CDR3 loop is CASSPRDNSYNEQFF. Here the CDR3 DNA reads TGTGCCAGCTCACCGAGGGACAACTCCTACAATGAGCAGTTCTTC.

The chain couples TRBV5-1 to TRBJ1-1, with D possibly matching TRBD1 (6 bases). The CDR3 totals 15 residues. V gave up 3 bases and J gave up 3 bases, with 15 bases separating them. The germline CDR1 and CDR2 sequences are SGHRS and YFSETQ. In DNA, the CDR3 is TGCGCCAGCAGCTGGGGGGGGGGCCGGGACACTGAAGCTTTCTTT. This codes for CASSWGGGRDTEAFF.

The CDR3 region is CATKGHVSGANVLTF. CDR3 coding DNA: TGCGCCACAAAGGGACACGTCTCTGGGGCCAACGTCCTGACTTTC. The V call is TRBV4-1, the J call TRBJ2-6, with D possibly being TRBD1 (6 bases). Germline loops: CDR1 MGHRA, CDR2 YSYEKL. This CDR3 contains 15 residues. Trimming cost V 10 bases and J 0 bases, with 13 bases left between them.

This chain links TRBV29-1 with TRBJ1-5; D remains ambiguous. The CDR3 is made up of 13 amino acids. V lost 6 bases and J 0 bases, leaving 9 bases between the germline ends. The V gene's germline CDR1 is SQVTM and CDR2 ANQGSEA. The CDR3 sequence is CSVGQYSNQPQHF. The CDR3, as DNA: TGCAGCGTAGGGCAGTATAGCAATCAGCCCCAGCATTTT.

The rearrangement uses TRBV7-9 and TRBJ2-5, with D tentatively TRBD1 or TRBD2 (5 bases each). CDR3 length equals 16 residues. CDR1 and CDR2 from the germline V gene are SEHNR and FQNEAQ (reference sequence). V lost 4 bases, J lost 4 bases, and 19 bases lay in between. This CDR3 is CASSSLTRGMLETQYF. DNA for the CDR3: TGTGCCAGCAGCTCTCTAACGAGGGGTATGCTAGAGACCCAGTACTTC.

Worth noting for this clonotype: Mismatch with germline at one junction end may stem from a read error. The V and J genes are TRBV27 and TRBJ2-5, with unresolved D. The CDR3 extends over 15 amino acids. CDR1 MNHEY and CDR2 SMNVEV come from the germline V gene (reference sequence). The DNA of the CDR3 is TGTGCCTGCAGTTTATTGGGCCACCATCGAGAGACCCAGTACTTC. Translating it yields CACSLLGHHRETQYF.

This clonotype occurred a few times. At one end, the junction sequence differs from germline, possibly due to a read error. V is TRBV4-1 and J is TRBJ2-7, with a possible D match to TRBD1 (7 bases). The CDR3 contains 15 residues. Germline CDR1 MGHRA, CDR2 YSYEKL. CDR3 sequence reads: CASSQAAGQLYEQYF. CDR3 nucleotides: TGCGCTAGCAGCCAAGCCGCGGGACAGCTCTACGAGCAGTACTTC.

The CDR3 spells CATSDGIGGANVLTF. Written as DNA, the CDR3 is TGTGCCACCAGTGATGGGATCGGAGGGGCCAACGTCCTGACTTTC. The chain carries TRBV24-1 and TRBJ2-6, with D unclear. V lost 3 bases and J 4 bases, leaving 9 bases between the germline ends. Germline CDR1 KGHDR, CDR2 SFDVKD. CDR3 length equals 15 residues.

This clonotype was counted at least ten times. The chain has TRBV29-1 and TRBJ1-2; tentative D call: TRBD1 (5 bases). V was cut by 3 bases and J by 1 base, with 6 bases left in between. Germline V gives CDR1 SQVTM, CDR2 ANQGSEA. The CDR3 length is 12 residues. The CDR3, as DNA: TGCAGCGTTGAGGGGGATAACTATGGCTACACCTTC. This encodes CSVEGDNYGYTF.

The chain carries TRBV5-1 and TRBJ2-3, with D perhaps being TRBD1 or TRBD2 (5 bases each). Trimming removed 3 bases at V and 10 bases at J, with 24 bases between. The CDR3 has 16 amino acids. The germline V gene encodes CDR1 SGHRS and CDR2 YFSETQ. The CDR3: CASSSTPGTPGISQYF. In nucleotides, the CDR3 is TGCGCCAGCAGCTCGACCCCCGGGACCCCAGGGATCTCGCAGTATTTT.

The rearrangement links TRBV4-1 to TRBJ2-3; D is ambiguous. V was pared by 1 base and J by 2 bases, with 10 bases between. CDR1 is MGHRA and CDR2 is YSYEKL in the germline V gene. The CDR3 contains 15 residues. The CDR3 reads CASSQGRAFTDTQYF. The CDR3 DNA is TGCGCCAGCAGCCAAGGTCGGGCTTTCACAGATACGCAGTATTTT.